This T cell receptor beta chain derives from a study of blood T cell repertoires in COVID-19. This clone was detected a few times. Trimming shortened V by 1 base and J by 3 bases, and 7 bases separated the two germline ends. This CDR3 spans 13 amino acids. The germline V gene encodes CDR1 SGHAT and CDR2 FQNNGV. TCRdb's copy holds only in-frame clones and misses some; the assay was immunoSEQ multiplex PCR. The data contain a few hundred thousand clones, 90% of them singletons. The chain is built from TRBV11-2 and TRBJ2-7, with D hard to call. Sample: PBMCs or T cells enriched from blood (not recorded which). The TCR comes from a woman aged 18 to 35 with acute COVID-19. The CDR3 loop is CASSLGLNYEQYF. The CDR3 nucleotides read TGTGCCAGCAGCTTAGGGCTTAACTACGAGCAGTACTTC.